The rows below give T cell receptor beta chains drawn from one sample of a study of T-cell memory formation after mild COVID-19. MiXCR was run by TCRdb on the 5' RACE reads, yielding one entry per CDR3 protein. The sample includes about 100,000 distinct CDR3 sequences, 18% seen only once; the top ten take approximately 5%. The specimen was PBMCs or a T cell subset sorted from them (not recorded which). All receptors derive from a man aged 18 to 35 who had mild COVID-19 (a few samples of this study predate the infection). Cell type and time point are not known. The CDR3 runs from the conserved cysteine through the conserved F or W. D genes are given only for firm matches. Not all rows give a size; the values are once, few, many and, for expanded clones, a class.

TRBV5-1	15	-	-	TRBJ2-3	CASSLGQTLTDTQYF	TGCGCCAGCAGCTTGGGGCAGACTCTCACAGATACGCAGTATTTT
TRBV6-1	16	few	TRBD1	TRBJ1-4	CASSDPNRGGNEKLFF	TGTGCCAGCAGTGACCCAAACAGGGGTGGGAACGAAAAACTGTTTTTT
TRBV5-1	16	-	TRBD2	TRBJ2-7	CASTPSPTGGANRQYF	TGCGCCAGCACCCCTTCGCCTACGGGGGGGGCGAACCGGCAGTACTTC
TRBV5-4	15	few	-	TRBJ2-3	CASSLAFTNTDTQYF	TGTGCCAGCAGCTTGGCTTTTACAAACACAGATACGCAGTATTTT
TRBV18	13	-	-	TRBJ2-2	CASSQSGAGELFF	TGTGCCAGCTCACAAAGCGGAGCCGGGGAGCTGTTTTTT
TRBV12-3/TRBV12-4	15	-	TRBD1	TRBJ2-2	CASRSGTVNTGELFF	TGTGCCAGCAGGTCCGGGACAGTTAACACCGGGGAGCTGTTTTTT
TRBV28	13	few	-	TRBJ1-2	CASRTGTNYGYTF	TGTGCCAGCAGAACCGGGACAAACTATGGCTACACCTTC
TRBV10-2	11	-	-	TRBJ2-1	CASSEGHEQFF	TGCGCCAGCAGTGAGGGCCATGAGCAGTTCTTC
TRBV5-1	12	few	-	TRBJ2-2	CASSLSGGELFF	TGCGCCAGCAGCTTGTCAGGCGGGGAGCTGTTTTTT
TRBV5-1	14	few	-	TRBJ2-7	CASSRGGNSYEQYF	TGCGCCAGCAGCAGGGGGGGAAACTCCTACGAGCAGTACTTC
TRBV10-3	14	few	-	TRBJ2-3	CAISVGWAEDTQYF	TGTGCCATCAGTGTTGGGTGGGCAGAGGATACGCAGTATTTT
TRBV15	15	few	TRBD1	TRBJ2-3	CATSFRDREKDTQYF	TGTGCCACCAGTTTCCGGGACAGGGAAAAAGATACGCAGTATTTT
TRBV7-9	13	-	-	TRBJ2-7	CASSFRDVYEQYF	TGTGCCAGCAGCTTCCGGGACGTCTACGAGCAGTACTTC
TRBV15	15	-	TRBD1	TRBJ1-5	CATSRPGQINQPQHF	TGTGCCACCAGCAGGCCGGGACAGATCAATCAGCCCCAGCATTTT
TRBV19	15	-	-	TRBJ2-2	CASSPGHFNTGELFF	TGTGCCAGTAGCCCGGGACACTTCAACACCGGGGAGCTGTTTTTT
TRBV25-1	13	-	-	TRBJ2-1	CASSERPGAEQFF	TGTGCCAGCAGTGAGCGACCGGGGGCTGAGCAGTTCTTC
TRBV5-1	12	-	-	TRBJ2-5	CASSPDQETQYF	TGCGCCAGCAGCCCGGACCAAGAGACCCAGTACTTC
TRBV4-1	15	few	-	TRBJ2-2	CASSQEVRASGELFF	TGCGCCAGCAGCCAAGAGGTACGGGCCTCCGGGGAGCTGTTTTTT
TRBV5-1	13	-	-	TRBJ2-5	CASSRVQRETQYF	TGCGCCAGCAGCCGGGTCCAGAGGGAGACCCAGTACTTC
TRBV30	17	few	TRBD2	TRBJ2-3	CAWSPRLAGALTDTQYF	TGTGCCTGGAGCCCGAGACTAGCGGGGGCCCTCACAGATACGCAGTATTTT
TRBV28	11	-	-	TRBJ1-5	CASSFREPQHF	TGTGCCAGCAGTTTTCGAGAGCCCCAGCATTTT
TRBV27	13	many	-	TRBJ2-5	CASSPTIGVLRYF	TGTGCCAGCAGCCCGACGATAGGGGTCCTTCGTTATTTC
TRBV5-1	15	many	-	TRBJ2-2	CASSFHELNTGELFF	TGCGCCAGCAGCTTTCATGAACTGAACACCGGGGAGCTGTTTTTT
TRBV6-5	15	-	TRBD2	TRBJ2-3	CASSDTSGGTDTQYF	TGTGCCAGCAGTGATACTAGCGGGGGAACAGATACGCAGTATTTT
TRBV5-1	14	-	TRBD2	TRBJ2-5	CASSLLGGTETQYF	TGCGCCAGCAGCCTCCTCGGGGGGACGGAGACCCAGTACTTC
TRBV20-1	14	many	-	TRBJ2-3	CSAPNRDSTDTQYF	TGCAGTGCTCCTAACCGGGACAGCACAGATACGCAGTATTTT
TRBV9	15	many	-	TRBJ2-1	CASSEAAGSYNEQFF	TGTGCCAGCAGCGAGGCAGCCGGCTCGTACAATGAGCAGTTCTTC
TRBV27	15	-	-	TRBJ2-4	CASSFTWGARNIQYF	TGTGCCAGCAGCTTTACGTGGGGGGCAAGAAACATTCAGTACTTC
TRBV5-1	14	many	-	TRBJ2-3	CASSLGAPPDTQYF	TGCGCCAGCAGCTTAGGGGCACCCCCAGATACGCAGTATTTT
TRBV28	15	many	-	TRBJ2-3	CASSIGASSTDTQYF	TGTGCCAGCTCGATTGGCGCCAGCTCCACAGATACGCAGTATTTT
TRBV12-3/TRBV12-4	12	-	-	TRBJ1-2	CASSDNGYGYTF	TGTGCCAGCAGTGACAACGGATATGGCTACACCTTC
TRBV12-3/TRBV12-4	14	few	TRBD1	TRBJ1-4	CASSFRTGGEKLFF	TGTGCCAGCAGTTTCCGGACAGGGGGTGAAAAACTGTTTTTT
TRBV12-3/TRBV12-4	15	-	-	TRBJ2-3	CASSFPWGGSDTQYF	TGTGCCAGCAGTTTCCCCTGGGGTGGTTCAGATACGCAGTATTTT
TRBV27	15	-	TRBD1	TRBJ2-3	CASSSSRGHQDTQYF	TGTGCCAGCAGTTCTTCCAGGGGGCACCAAGATACGCAGTATTTT
TRBV7-2	15	few	TRBD2	TRBJ2-3	CASSFGGGSTDTQYF	TGTGCCAGCAGCTTTGGCGGGGGGTCCACAGATACGCAGTATTTT
TRBV20-1	14	few	-	TRBJ1-1	CSASRDSLNTEAFF	TGCAGTGCTAGTAGAGACAGTTTGAACACTGAAGCTTTCTTT
TRBV5-5	14	few	-	TRBJ1-1	CASTPVGGHTEAFF	TGTGCCAGCACCCCCGTGGGAGGCCACACTGAAGCTTTCTTT
TRBV15	19	-	TRBD2	TRBJ2-1	CATSRYTSGGFSSYNEQFF	TGTGCCACCAGCAGATACACTAGCGGGGGGTTTAGCTCCTACAATGAGCAGTTCTTC
TRBV5-1	14	-	-	TRBJ1-5	CASSLQGQNQPQHF	TGCGCCAGCAGCTTGCAGGGACAAAATCAGCCCCAGCATTTT